This T cell receptor (beta chain) was recorded in a study of blood T cells in healthy people across ages. V was shortened by 6 bases and J by 5 bases, with 11 bases between the two germline ends. CDR1 and CDR2 from the germline V gene are MNHEY and SMNVEV (reference sequence). The CDR3 extends over 13 amino acids. It was with a sample-barcoded 5' primer and a J-beta primer mix that a second PCR of roughly 6 to 12 cycles was run. Researchers report that a template-switch adaptor with 12 random nucleotides tagged each cDNA molecule. TCRdb reprocessed the 5' RACE reads with MiXCR, giving one entry per CDR3 protein. The data contain about 970,000 distinct CDR3 sequences, 51% of them singletons.

Sample: blood. The gene calls are TRBV27 and TRBJ1-5; possibly TRBD1 for D (5 bases). This TCR derives from a woman aged 55-70 years in good health. The CDR3 loop reads CASRGRWDQPQHF. CDR3 nucleotide sequence: TGTGCCAGCAGGGGGCGGTGGGATCAGCCCCAGCATTTT.